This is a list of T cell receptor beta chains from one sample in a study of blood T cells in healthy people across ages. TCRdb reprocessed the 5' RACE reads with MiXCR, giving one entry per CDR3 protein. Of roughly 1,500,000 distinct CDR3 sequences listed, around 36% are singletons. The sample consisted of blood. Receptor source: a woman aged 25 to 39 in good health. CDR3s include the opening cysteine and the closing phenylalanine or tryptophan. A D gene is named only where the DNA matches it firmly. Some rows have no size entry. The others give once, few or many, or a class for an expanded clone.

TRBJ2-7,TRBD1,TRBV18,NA,CASSSTGALTYEQYF,TGTGCCAGCTCATCGACAGGGGCGTTGACCTACGAGCAGTACTTC
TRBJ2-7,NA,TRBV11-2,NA,CASSLRGGKVHEQYF,TGTGCCAGCAGCTTAAGGGGGGGGAAGGTCCACGAGCAGTACTTC
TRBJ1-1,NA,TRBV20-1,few,CRGDPGSRRNTEAFF,TGCAGGGGGGATCCTGGGTCAAGGAGGAACACTGAAGCTTTCTTT
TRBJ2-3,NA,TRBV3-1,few,CASSPLGRYTDTQYF,TGTGCCAGCAGCCCACTAGGGAGGTACACAGATACGCAGTATTTT
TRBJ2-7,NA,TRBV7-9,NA,CASRLDGELQYF,TGTGCCAGCAGATTAGACGGCGAGTTGCAGTACTTC
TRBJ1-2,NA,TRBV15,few,CATSRAGTGKADGYTF,TGTGCCACCAGCAGAGCAGGGACGGGGAAGGCGGATGGCTACACCTTC
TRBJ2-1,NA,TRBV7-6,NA,CASSLASGEANEQFF,TGTGCCAGCAGCTTAGCCTCCGGAGAGGCTAATGAGCAGTTCTTC
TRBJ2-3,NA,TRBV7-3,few,CASSLGGFSGDTQYF,TGTGCCAGCAGCTTAGGGGGCTTCTCTGGAGATACGCAGTATTTT
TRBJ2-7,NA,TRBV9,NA,CASSATDMTYEQYF,TGTGCCAGCAGTGCCACGGACATGACCTACGAGCAGTACTTC
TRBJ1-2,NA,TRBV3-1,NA,CASSQSRLLGYTF,TGTGCCAGCAGCCAAAGTCGACTTCTCGGCTACACCTTC
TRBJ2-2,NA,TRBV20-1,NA,CSARARSSRDTGELFF,TGCAGTGCTAGAGCCAGATCTTCACGGGACACCGGGGAGCTGTTTTTT
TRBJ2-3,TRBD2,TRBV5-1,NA,CASSLVLAGSTDTQYF,TGCGCCAGCAGCTTGGTGCTAGCGGGGAGCACAGATACGCAGTATTTT
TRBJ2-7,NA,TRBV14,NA,CASSQEMDVQSSYEQYF,TGTGCCAGCAGCCAAGAGATGGATGTACAGAGCTCCTACGAGCAGTACTTC
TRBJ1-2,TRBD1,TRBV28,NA,CASSLMPRDSPYGYTF,TGTGCCAGCAGTTTGATGCCTCGGGACAGCCCCTATGGCTACACCTTC
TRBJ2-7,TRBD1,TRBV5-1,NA,CASSQTSGTGSYEQYF,TGCGCCAGCAGCCAGACCTCCGGGACAGGGTCCTACGAGCAGTACTTC
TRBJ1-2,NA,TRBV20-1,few,CSARQLGAYGYTF,TGCAGTGCTAGACAGTTGGGGGCCTATGGCTACACCTTC
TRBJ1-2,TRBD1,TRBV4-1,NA,CASSPPGQHNYGYTF,TGCGCCAGCAGCCCCCCGGGACAGCATAACTATGGCTACACCTTC
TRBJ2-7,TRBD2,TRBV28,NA,CASRTSGSNVYEQYF,TGTGCCAGCAGAACTAGCGGGAGTAATGTCTACGAGCAGTACTTC
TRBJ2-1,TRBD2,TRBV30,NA,CAIRRLAGGNNEQFF,TGTGCCATACGAAGACTAGCGGGAGGGAACAATGAGCAGTTCTTC
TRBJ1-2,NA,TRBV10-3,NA,CATTGLNYGYTF,TGTGCCACGACGGGACTTAACTATGGCTACACCTTC
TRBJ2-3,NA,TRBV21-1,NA,CASSPGGLAGGQYF,TGTGCCAGCAGCCCAGGGGGACTAGCGGGAGGGCAGTATTTT
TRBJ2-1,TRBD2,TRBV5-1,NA,CASSARGTSGGNEQFF,TGCGCCAGCAGCGCCAGGGGGACTAGCGGGGGCAATGAGCAGTTCTTC
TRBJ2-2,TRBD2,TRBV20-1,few,CSARVLRGLESTGELFF,TGCAGTGCTAGGGTATTGAGGGGACTAGAGAGCACCGGGGAGCTGTTTTTT
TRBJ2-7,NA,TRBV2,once,CASRSSEEQYF,TGTGCCAGCAGGTCCTCCGAAGAGCAGTACTTC
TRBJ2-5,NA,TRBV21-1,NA,CASSKRQEFFFQETQYF,TGTGCCAGCAGCAAGAGACAGGAATTTTTTTTCCAAGAGACCCAGTACTTC
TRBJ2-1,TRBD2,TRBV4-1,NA,CASTPSRLARGGNEQFF,TGCGCCAGCACCCCGAGCCGACTAGCTCGCGGAGGCAATGAGCAGTTCTTC
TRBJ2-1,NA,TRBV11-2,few,CASSLGVADPYNEQFF,TGTGCCAGCAGCTTAGGGGTAGCGGATCCCTACAATGAGCAGTTCTTC
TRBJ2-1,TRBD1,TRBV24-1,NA,CATSDRQGTTYNEQFF,TGTGCCACCAGTGATCGACAGGGGACAACCTACAATGAGCAGTTCTTC
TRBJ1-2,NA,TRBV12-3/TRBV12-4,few,CASSLRGGGLTTNYGYTF,TGTGCCAGCAGTTTACGAGGCGGGGGCCTCACTACTAACTATGGCTACACCTTC
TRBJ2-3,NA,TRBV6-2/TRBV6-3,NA,CASSYSSSATDTQYF,TGTGCCAGCAGTTACTCGAGTTCAGCCACAGATACGCAGTATTTT
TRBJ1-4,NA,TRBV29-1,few,CSVGSGSEKLFF,TGCAGCGTTGGGTCAGGGAGTGAAAAACTGTTTTTT
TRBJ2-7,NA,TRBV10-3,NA,CAISVTRTLYEQYF,TGTGCCATCAGTGTCACAAGAACCCTCTACGAGCAGTACTTC
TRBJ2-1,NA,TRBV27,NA,CASSFRDFQSSYNEQFF,TGTGCCAGCAGTTTCCGGGACTTCCAGAGCTCCTACAATGAGCAGTTCTTC
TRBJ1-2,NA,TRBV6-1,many,CASSLAGSYGYTF,TGTGCCAGCAGTTTAGCCGGATCATATGGCTACACCTTC
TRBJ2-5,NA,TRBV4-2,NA,CASSQDLVGETRYF,TGTGCCAGCAGCCAAGATCTGGTAGGAGAGACCCGGTACTTC